The T cell receptor (beta chain) under discussion was sequenced for a study of graft-versus-host responses after intestinal transplantation. The overall study: Recipients obtained multivisceral, liver-intestinal, or isolated intestinal transplants. Anti-thymocyte globulin induction preceded approximately three years of tacrolimus and steroid maintenance in all recipients. Study-level findings and limits: Early post-transplant HvG declines were associated with peak circulating GvH clone levels. Recipient marrow held GvH clones, some first seen in ileum or blood.

The repertoire was sequenced with immunoSEQ multiplex PCR; TCRdb's copy has only in-frame clones and lacks some. Here the sample spans around 90,000 clones, 85% to 95% being singletons. The length of the CDR3 is 14 residues. Germline values: CDR1 SGHNT, CDR2 YENEEA. V was pared by 5 bases and J by 4 bases, with 13 bases between. With respect to this clone: Its antigen is not identified.

The specimen comprised unstimulated CD8+ T cells sorted from spleen or lymph node cells, sampled before transplant. The TCR was taken from a human donor who was the organ donor for an intestinal transplant. The chain uses TRBV11-3 and TRBJ2-3; D is perhaps TRBD2 (7 bases). CDR3 region: CASSVRGRADTQYF. DNA of the CDR3: TGTGCCAGCAGCGTTAGGGGGAGGGCAGATACGCAGTATTTT.